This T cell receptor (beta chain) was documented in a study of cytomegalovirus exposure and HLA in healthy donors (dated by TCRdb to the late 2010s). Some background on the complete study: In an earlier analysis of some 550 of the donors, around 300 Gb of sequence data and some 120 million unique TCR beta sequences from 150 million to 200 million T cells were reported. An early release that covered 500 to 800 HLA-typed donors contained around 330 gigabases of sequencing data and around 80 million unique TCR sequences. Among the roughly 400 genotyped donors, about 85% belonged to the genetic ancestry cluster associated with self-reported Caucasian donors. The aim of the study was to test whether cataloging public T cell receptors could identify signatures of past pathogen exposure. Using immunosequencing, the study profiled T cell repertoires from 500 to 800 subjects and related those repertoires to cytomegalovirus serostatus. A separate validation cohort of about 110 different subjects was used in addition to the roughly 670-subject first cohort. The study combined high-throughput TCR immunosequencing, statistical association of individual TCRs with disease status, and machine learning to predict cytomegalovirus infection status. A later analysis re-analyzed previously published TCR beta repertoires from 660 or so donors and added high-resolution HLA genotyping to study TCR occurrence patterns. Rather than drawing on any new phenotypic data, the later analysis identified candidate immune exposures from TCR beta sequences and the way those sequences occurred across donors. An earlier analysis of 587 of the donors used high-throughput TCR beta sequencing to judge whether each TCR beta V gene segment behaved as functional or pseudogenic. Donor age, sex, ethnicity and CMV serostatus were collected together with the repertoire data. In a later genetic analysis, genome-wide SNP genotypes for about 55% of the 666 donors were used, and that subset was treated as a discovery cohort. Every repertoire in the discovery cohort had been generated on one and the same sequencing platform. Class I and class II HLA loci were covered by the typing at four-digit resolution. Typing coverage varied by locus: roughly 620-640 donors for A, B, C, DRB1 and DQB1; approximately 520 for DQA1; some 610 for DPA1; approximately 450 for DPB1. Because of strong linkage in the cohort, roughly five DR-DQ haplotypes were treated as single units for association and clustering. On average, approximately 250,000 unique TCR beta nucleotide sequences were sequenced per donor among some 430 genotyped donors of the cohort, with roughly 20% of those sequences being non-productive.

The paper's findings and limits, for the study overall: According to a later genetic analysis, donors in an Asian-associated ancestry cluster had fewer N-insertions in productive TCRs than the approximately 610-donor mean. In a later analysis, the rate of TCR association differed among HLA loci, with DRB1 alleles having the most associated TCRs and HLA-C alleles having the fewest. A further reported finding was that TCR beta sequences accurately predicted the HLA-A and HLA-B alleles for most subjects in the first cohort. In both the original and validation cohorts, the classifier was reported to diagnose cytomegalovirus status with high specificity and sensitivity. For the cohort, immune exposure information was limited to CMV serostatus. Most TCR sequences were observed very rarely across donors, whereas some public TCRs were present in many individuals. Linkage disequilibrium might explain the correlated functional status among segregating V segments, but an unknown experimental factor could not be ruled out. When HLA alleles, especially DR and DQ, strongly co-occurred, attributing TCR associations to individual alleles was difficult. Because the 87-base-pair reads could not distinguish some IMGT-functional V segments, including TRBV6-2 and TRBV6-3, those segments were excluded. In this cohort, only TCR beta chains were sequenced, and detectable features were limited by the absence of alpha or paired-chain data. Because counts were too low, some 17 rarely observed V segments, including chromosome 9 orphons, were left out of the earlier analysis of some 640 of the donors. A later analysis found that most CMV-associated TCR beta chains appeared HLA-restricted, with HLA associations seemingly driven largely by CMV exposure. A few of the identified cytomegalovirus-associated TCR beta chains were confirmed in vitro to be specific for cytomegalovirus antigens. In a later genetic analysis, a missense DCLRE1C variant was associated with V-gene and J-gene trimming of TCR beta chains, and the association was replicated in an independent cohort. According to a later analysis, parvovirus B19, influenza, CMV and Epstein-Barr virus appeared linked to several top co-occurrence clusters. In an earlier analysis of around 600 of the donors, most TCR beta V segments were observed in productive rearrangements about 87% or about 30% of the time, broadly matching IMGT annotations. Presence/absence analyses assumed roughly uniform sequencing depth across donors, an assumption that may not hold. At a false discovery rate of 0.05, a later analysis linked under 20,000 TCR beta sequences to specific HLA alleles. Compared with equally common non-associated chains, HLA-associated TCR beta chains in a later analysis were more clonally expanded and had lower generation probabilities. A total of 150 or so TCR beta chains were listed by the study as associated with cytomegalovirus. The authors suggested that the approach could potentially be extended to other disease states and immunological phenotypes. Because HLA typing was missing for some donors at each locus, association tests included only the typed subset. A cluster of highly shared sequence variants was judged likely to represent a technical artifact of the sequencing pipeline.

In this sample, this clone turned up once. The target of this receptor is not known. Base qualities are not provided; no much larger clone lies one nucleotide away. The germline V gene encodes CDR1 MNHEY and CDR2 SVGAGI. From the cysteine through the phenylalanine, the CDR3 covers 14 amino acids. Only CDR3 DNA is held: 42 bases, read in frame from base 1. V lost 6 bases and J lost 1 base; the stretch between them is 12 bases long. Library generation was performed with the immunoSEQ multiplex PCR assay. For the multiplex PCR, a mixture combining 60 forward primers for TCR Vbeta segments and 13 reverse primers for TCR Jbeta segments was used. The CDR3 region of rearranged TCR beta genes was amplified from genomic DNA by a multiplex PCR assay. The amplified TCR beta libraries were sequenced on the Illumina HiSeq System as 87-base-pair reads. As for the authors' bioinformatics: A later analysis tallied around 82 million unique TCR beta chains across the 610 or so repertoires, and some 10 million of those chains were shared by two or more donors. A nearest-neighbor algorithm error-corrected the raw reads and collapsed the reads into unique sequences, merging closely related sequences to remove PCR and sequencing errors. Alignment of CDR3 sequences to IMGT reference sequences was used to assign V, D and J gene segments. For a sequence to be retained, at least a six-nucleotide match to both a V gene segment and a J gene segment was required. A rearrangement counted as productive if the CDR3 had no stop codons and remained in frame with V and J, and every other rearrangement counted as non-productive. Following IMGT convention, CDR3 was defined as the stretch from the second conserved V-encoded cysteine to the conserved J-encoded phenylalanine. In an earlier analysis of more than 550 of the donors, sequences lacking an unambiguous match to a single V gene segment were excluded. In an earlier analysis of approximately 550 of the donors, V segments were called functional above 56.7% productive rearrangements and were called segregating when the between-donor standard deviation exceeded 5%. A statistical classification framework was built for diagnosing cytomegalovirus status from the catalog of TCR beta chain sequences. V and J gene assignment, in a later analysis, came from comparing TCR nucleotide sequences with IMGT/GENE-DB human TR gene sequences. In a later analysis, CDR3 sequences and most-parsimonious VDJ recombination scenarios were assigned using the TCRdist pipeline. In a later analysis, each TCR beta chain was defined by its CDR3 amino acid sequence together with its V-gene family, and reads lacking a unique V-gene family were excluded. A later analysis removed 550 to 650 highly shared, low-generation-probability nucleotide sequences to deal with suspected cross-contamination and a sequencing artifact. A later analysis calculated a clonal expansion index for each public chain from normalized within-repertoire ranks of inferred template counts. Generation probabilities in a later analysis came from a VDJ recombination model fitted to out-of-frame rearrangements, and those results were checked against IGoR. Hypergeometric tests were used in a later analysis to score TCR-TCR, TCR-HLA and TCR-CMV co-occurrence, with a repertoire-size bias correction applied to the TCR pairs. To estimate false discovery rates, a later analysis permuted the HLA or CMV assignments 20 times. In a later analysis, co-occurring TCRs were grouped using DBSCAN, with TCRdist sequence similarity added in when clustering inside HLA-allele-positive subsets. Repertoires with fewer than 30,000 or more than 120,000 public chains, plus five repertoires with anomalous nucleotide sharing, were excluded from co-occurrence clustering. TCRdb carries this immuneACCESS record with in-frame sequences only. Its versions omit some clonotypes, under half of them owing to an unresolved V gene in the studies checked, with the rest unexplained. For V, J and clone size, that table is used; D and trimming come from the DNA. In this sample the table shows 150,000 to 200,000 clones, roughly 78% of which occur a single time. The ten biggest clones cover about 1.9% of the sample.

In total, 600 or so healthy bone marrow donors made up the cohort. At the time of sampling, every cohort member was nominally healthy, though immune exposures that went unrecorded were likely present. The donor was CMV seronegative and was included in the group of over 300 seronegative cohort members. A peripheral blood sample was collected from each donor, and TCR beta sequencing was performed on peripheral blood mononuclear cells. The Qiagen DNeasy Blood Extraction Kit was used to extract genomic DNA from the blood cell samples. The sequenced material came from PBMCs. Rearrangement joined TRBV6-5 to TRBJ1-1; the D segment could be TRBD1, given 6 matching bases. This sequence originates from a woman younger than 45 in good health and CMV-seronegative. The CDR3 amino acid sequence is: CASRRGRGNTEAFF. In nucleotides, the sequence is TGTGCCAGCAGACGAGGCAGGGGGAACACTGAAGCTTTCTTT.